The clone carrying this T cell receptor (beta chain) came up many times. Its antigen is unidentified. MiXCR was run by TCRdb on the reads, yielding one entry per CDR3 protein. In the table there are some 940,000 distinct CDR3 sequences, roughly 31% of which are singletons. The sample originates from a study of T cell repertoires in cytomegalovirus infection. Overall study: The authors relied on CMV epitopes, both recently identified HLA-C-restricted and well-studied HLA-B-restricted. General observations from the study: Across the ex vivo response, the dominant clonotypes were HLA-C-restricted CMV-specific TCR beta clonotypes.

This CDR3 is built from 13 residues. The V gene's germline CDR1 is SGHVS and CDR2 FQNEAQ. V lost 5 bases, J lost 2 bases, and 9 bases lay in between. This chain joins TRBV7-8 and TRBJ2-5, with D perhaps matching TRBD1 or TRBD2 (5 bases each). The input for sequencing was cultured CD8+ T cells from PBMCs, taken from culture after CMV antigen stimulation. The sequence came from a human donor in good health (CMV status not recorded). Some clones in this sample may be carry-over from other donors' samples. CDR3 nucleotides: TGTGCCAGCAGCCCTTGGGGGCAAGAGACCCAGTACTTC. This encodes CASSPWGQETQYF. Combining the CDR3 with reference TRBV7-8 and TRBJ2-5 gives the whole variable domain GAGVSQSPRYKVAKRGQDVALRCDPISGHVSLFWYQQALGQGPEFLTYFQNEAQLDKSGLPSDRFFAERPEGSVSTLKIQRTQQEDSAVYLCASSPWGQETQYFGPGTRLLVL.